This TCR beta chain was recovered during a study of somatic mutations in cytotoxic T cells in rheumatoid arthritis. Study-level findings and limits: The study found no significant difference in CD8+ T-cell clonality between rheumatoid arthritis patients and age-matched healthy controls.

Measured with immunoSEQ multiplex PCR; TCRdb has only the in-frame clones, and not every one. The sample carries some 40,000 clones, 84% recorded once. CDR1 and CDR2 from the germline V gene are MNHEY and SMNVEV (reference sequence). V shed 2 bases, J shed 6 bases, and the junction held 11 bases outside the gene matches. This CDR3 has 16 residues. In the case of this clone: Antigen unknown.

The chain combines TRBV27 with TRBJ2-7, with TRBD2 identical over 9 bases. The sequenced material came from CD8+ T cells sorted from blood. The receptor comes from a man in his forties in good health. The DNA of the CDR3 is TGTGCCAGCAGTTTAGCCCCCGGGGTAGCGGGAGTCGAGCAGTACTTC. Translated: CASSLAPGVAGVEQYF.